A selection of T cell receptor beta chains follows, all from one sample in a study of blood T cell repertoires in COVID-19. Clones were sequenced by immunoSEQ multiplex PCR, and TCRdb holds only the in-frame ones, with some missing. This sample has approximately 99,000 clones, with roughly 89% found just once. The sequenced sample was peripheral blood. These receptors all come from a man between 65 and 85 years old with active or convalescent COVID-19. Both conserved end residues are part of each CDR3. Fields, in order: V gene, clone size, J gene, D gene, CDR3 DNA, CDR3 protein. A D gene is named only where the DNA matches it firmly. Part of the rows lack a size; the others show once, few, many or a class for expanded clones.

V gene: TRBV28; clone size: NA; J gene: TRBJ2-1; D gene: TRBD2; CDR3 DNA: TGTGCCAGCACCCAAGGTGGGGGGGGTCTCAATGAGCAGTTCTTC; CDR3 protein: CASTQGGGGLNEQFF
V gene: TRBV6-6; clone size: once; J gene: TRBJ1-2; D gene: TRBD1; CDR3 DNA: TGTGCCAGCAGGCCCGGGACAGAGAACTATGGCTACACCTTC; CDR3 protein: CASRPGTENYGYTF
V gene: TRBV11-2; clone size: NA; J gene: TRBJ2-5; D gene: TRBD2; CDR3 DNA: TGTGCCAGCAGCTCCATGGTGACGACTAGCGGGGGAGAGACCCAGTACTTC; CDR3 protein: CASSSMVTTSGGETQYF
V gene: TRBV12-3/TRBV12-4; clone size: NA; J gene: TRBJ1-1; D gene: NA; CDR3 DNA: TGTGCCAGCAGTTACAACAGGGAAGAAGCTTTCTTT; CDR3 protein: CASSYNREEAFF
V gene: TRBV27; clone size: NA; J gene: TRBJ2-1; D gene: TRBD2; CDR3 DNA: TGTGCCAGCAGTTTAGGGGGGGGAGCCTACAATGAGCAGTTCTTC; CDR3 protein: CASSLGGGAYNEQFF
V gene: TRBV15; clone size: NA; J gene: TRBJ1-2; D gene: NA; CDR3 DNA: TGTGCCACCAGCCCCCCGGGAACCCCCTATGGCTACACCTTC; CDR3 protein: CATSPPGTPYGYTF
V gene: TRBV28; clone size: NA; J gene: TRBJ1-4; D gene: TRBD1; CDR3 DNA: TGTGCCAGCAGACCTACGCCGGGACAGGATAATGAAAAACTGTTTTTT; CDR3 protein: CASRPTPGQDNEKLFF
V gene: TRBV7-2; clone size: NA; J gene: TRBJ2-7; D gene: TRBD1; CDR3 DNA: TGTGCCAGCAGCTCGACAGGGCCCTACGAGCAGTACTTC; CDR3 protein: CASSSTGPYEQYF
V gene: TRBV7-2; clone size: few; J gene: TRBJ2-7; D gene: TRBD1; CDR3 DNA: TGTGCCAGCAGCTTAATGGGGACAGGGACTTTGTACGAGCAGTACTTC; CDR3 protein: CASSLMGTGTLYEQYF
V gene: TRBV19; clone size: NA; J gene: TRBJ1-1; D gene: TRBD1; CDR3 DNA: TGTGCCAGTAGTATTTTCCCCGGGACAGCATCCACTGAAGCTTTCTTT; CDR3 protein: CASSIFPGTASTEAFF
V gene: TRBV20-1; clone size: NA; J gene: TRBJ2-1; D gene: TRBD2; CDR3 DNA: TGCAGTGCTAGCGGGGGGGCCGAGCAGTTCTTC; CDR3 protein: CSASGGAEQFF
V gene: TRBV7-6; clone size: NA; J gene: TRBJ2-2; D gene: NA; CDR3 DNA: TGTGCCAGCAGCAAAGAGACAGGGACTAACACCGGGGAGCTGTTTTTT; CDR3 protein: CASSKETGTNTGELFF
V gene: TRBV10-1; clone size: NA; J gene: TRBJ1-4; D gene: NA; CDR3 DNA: TGCGCCAGTATTTACGGGGGGCTGAATGAAAAACTGTTTTTT; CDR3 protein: CASIYGGLNEKLFF
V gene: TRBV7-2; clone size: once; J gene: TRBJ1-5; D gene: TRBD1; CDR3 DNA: TGTGCCAGCAGCGCACCGACAGGGGGCTCGGGTCAGCCCCAGCATTTT; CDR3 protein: CASSAPTGGSGQPQHF
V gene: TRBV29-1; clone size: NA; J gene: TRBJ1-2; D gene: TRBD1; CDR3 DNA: TGCAGCGTTGGGACAGGGGGGTGGGACACCTTC; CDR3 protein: CSVGTGGWDTF
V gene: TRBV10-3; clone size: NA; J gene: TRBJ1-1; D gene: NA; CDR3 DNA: TGTGCCATCAGGGGGACAAACTTGGACACTGAAGCTTTCTTT; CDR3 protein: CAIRGTNLDTEAFF
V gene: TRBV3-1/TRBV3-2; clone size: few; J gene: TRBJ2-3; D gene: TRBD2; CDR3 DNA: TGTGCCAGCAGCACTACACGGACTAGCGAGAGCACAGATACGCAGTATTTT; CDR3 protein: CASSTTRTSESTDTQYF